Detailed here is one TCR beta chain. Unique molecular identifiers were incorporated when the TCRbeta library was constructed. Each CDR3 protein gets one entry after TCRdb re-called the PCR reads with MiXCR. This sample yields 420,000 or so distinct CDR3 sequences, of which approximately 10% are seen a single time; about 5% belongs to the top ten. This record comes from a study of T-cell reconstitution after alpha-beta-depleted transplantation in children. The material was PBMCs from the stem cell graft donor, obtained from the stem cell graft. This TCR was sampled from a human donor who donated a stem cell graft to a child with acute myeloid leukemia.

The CDR3: CASSFAAGKDEQYF. The DNA for the CDR3 is TGTGCCAGCAGCTTCGCAGCGGGAAAGGACGAGCAGTACTTC. The gene calls are TRBV7-2 and TRBJ2-7, with TRBD2 matching 7 bases. J was trimmed by 5 bases and V by 3 bases; bases with no gene match: 7. This CDR3 contains 14 residues. Germline V gene lookup returns CDR1 SGHTA and CDR2 FQGNSA.